One sample yielded the 12 T cell receptor beta chains listed below, sequenced in a study of PD-1 blockade in classical Hodgkin lymphoma. Method: immunoSEQ multiplex PCR; TCRdb's copy keeps in-frame clones and lacks some. The data show 10,000 to 13,000 clones, approximately 81% seen once. Time point of the sample: cycle 4 day 1 (C4D1), after five to seven weeks of nivolumab. After autologous stem cell transplantation all patients relapsed, and prior brentuximab vedotin exposure differed between cohorts. Magnetic negative selection was used to purify CD4+ T cells from PBMCs that had been thawed. The specimen comprised CD4+ T cells from blood, sampled before the fourth cycle of nivolumab. Receptors were obtained from a human donor with classical Hodgkin lymphoma.

This clone was seen only once. The chain combines TRBV30 with TRBJ1-6, with D perhaps matching TRBD1 (5 bases). Trimming removed 3 bases from V and 14 bases from J, with 14 bases in between. The CDR3 spans 12 residues. Looked up from germline, CDR1 is GTSNPN and CDR2 is SVGIG (reference sequence). CDR3 nucleotides: TGTGCCTGGAGCGGGGGAATGTCTACCCTCCACTTT. It codes for CAWSGGMSTLHF.

The chain's CDR3 is CASSLGLAGVSEQFF. DNA of the CDR3: TGTGCCAGCAGTTTAGGACTAGCGGGAGTTAGTGAGCAGTTCTTC. J is TRBJ2-1 and V is TRBV28; 13 bases agree with TRBD2. CDR1 MDHEN and CDR2 SYDVKM come from the germline V gene. Losses at the gene ends were 2 bases for V and 9 bases for J; bases not matched to a gene: 4. The CDR3 has 15 amino acids.

This clone was counted once. The chain employs TRBV18 and TRBJ1-4; D unclear. CDR3 length equals 13 residues. From germline, CDR1 is KGHSH and CDR2 LQKENI. V lost 3 bases, J lost 8 bases, and 10 bases lay in between. The CDR3 protein is CASSPTQEEKLFF. CDR3 in DNA: TGTGCCAGCTCACCCACGCAGGAAGAAAAACTGTTTTTT.

The V and J genes are TRBV7-6 and TRBJ2-1; 10 nucleotides match TRBD2. Trimming removed 5 bases from V and 11 bases from J; junction bases left unmatched: 12. Germline-derived CDR1 and CDR2 are SGHVS and FNYEAQ. This CDR3 comprises 15 residues. This chain's CDR3 is CASSQGSSGGGKQFF. The CDR3 DNA is TGTGCCAGCAGCCAGGGGTCTAGCGGGGGTGGTAAGCAGTTCTTC. Full variable domain (missing parts from reference TRBV7-6 and TRBJ2-1): GAGVSQSPRYKVTKRGQDVALRCDPISGHVSLYWYRQALGQGPEFLTYFNYEAQQDKSGLPNDRFSAERPEGSISTLTIQRTEQRDSAMYRCASSQGSSGGGKQFFGPGTRLTVL.

V usage is TRBV7-4 and J usage is TRBJ1-1; weak D call: TRBD1 (5 bases). This CDR3 comprises 13 residues. In germline, CDR1 is SGHVT, CDR2 SQSDAQ. The V end lost 2 bases, the J end lost 4 bases, and 8 bases lay between the germline ends. In nucleotides, the CDR3 is TGTGCCAGCAGCTTAAGAAGGGGCACTGAAGCTTTCTTT. Translation gives CASSLRRGTEAFF.

The chain combines TRBV10-3 with TRBJ2-5, with unresolved D. The V and J ends lost 2 bases and 4 bases respectively, with 8 bases between them. The CDR3 runs 13 residues. Germline CDR1 is ENHRY and CDR2 is SYGVKD. CDR3 coding DNA: TGTGCCATCAGTGAGAGATTGTCAGAGACCCAGTACTTC. Protein sequence: CAISERLSETQYF.

V is TRBV5-1 and J is TRBJ1-1; no definite D call. The CDR3 loop spans 13 amino acids. V lost 2 bases, J lost 6 bases, and 11 bases lay in between. Germline CDR1 reads SGHRS; CDR2 reads YFSETQ. The CDR3 is CASSFSNQPEAFF. Here the CDR3 DNA reads TGCGCCAGCAGCTTTTCCAATCAACCTGAAGCTTTCTTT.

The chain couples TRBV7-9 to TRBJ2-1; D is ambiguous. CDR3 size: 15 residues. CDR1 is SEHNR, CDR2 FQNEAQ, per germline (reference sequence). Trimming took off 5 bases at V and 0 bases at J, with 11 bases between the two ends. Here the CDR3 reads CASSATRSSYNEQFF. In DNA, the CDR3 is TGTGCCAGCAGCGCCACACGGAGCTCCTACAATGAGCAGTTCTTC.

The chain carries TRBV28 and TRBJ1-6, with D perhaps matching TRBD1 (5 bases). CDR1 and CDR2 (germline): MDHEN, SYDVKM. The CDR3 consists of 14 residues. V gave up 6 bases and J gave up 8 bases, with 14 bases separating them. DNA of the CDR3: TGTGCCAGCAGCCCCAGCGGGGCCGATTCACCCCTCCACTTT. It codes for CASSPSGADSPLHF.

The table lists this clone with a few counts. CDR3 protein: CASRDQGISGNTIYF. The CDR3 nucleotides are TGCGCCAGCAGGGACCAGGGGATTTCTGGAAACACCATATATTTT. The genes are TRBV5-1 and TRBJ1-3, with D tentatively TRBD1 (6 bases). Trimming removed 5 bases from V and 1 base from J, with 13 bases in between. Germline V lookup: CDR1 SGHRS, CDR2 YFSETQ. The CDR3 covers 15 residues.

V usage is TRBV6-1 and J usage is TRBJ2-3; 10 positions agree with TRBD2. The CDR3 contains 16 residues. Germline CDR1 and CDR2: MNHNS and SASEGT. After removal of 4 bases from V and 3 bases from J, the junction contained 7 bases not matched to a gene. CDR3 coding DNA: TGTGCCAGCAGTGCCTCTGTAGCGGGAGGAACAGATACGCAGTATTTT. Its translation is CASSASVAGGTDTQYF.

A single count supports this clone. The chain combines TRBV5-8 with TRBJ2-3, with 7 positions matching TRBD1. Germline V lookup: CDR1 SGHTS, CDR2 YDEGEE. This CDR3 contains 15 residues. Trimming at V came to 4 bases and at J to 1 base, leaving 6 bases not matched to a gene. CDR3 in amino acids: CASSPDGTGTDTQYF. The CDR3 DNA reads TGTGCCAGCAGCCCCGATGGGACAGGCACAGATACGCAGTATTTT.